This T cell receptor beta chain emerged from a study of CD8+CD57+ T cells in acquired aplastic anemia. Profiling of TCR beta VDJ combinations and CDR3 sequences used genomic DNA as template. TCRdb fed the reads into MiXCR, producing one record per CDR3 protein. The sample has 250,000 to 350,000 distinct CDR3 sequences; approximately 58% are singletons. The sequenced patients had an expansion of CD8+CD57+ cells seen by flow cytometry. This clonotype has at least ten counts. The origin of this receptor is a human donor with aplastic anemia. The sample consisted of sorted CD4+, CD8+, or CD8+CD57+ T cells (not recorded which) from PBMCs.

Written as DNA, the CDR3 is TGTGCCAGCAGCTTGGTCGCGACAGGGCCTCTGGGCTACACCTTC. Translation: CASSLVATGPLGYTF. The chain employs TRBV5-5 and TRBJ1-2; 7 bases match TRBD1. The CDR3 extends over 15 amino acids. The germline V gene encodes CDR1 SGHKS and CDR2 YYEKEE (reference sequence). V gave up 0 bases and J gave up 8 bases; unmatched junction bases: 10.